This T cell receptor beta chain was sequenced in a study of cytomegalovirus exposure and HLA in healthy donors. The PCR contained 60 Vbeta and 13 Jbeta primers. Profiled with immunoSEQ multiplex PCR; TCRdb holds only in-frame clones, not every one. Of roughly 160,000 clones in the sample, roughly 80% were seen once. V was shortened by 5 bases and J by 8 bases, with 10 bases between the two germline ends. CDR1 LNHDA and CDR2 SQIVND come from the germline V gene (reference sequence). The CDR3 covers 12 residues. This clone showed up just a few times. This sequence joins TRBV19 and TRBJ2-1; a possible D gene is TRBD2 (5 bases). The receptor was derived from a man aged 25-45 years in good health and CMV-seronegative. The sequencing input was PBMCs. The CDR3, as DNA: TGTGCCAGTAGTCCGGGGTCGCATGAGCAGTTCTTC. It is translated as CASSPGSHEQFF.